This TCR beta chain stems from a study of identical twins (dated by TCRdb to between 2015 and 2016). As for the study more broadly: To test whether fetal clonotypes persist, the study used deep sequencing on TCR alpha and beta repertoires from monozygotic twins, unrelated adults of various ages, and cord blood. Replicate twin experiments were performed at different times using different library preparation protocols to rule out contamination.

The method was 5' RACE. This sample was sequenced with an Illumina HiSeq 2000. A universal primer binding site was introduced by template switching, and a unique molecular identifier was present in the final cDNA, enabling accurate counting of TCR cDNA molecules. Specific primers in the conserved constant-segment region were used to synthesize first-strand cDNA for the TCR alpha and beta chains. To control for contamination, each cDNA library was double barcoded with a SMART-Mk sample barcode plus Illumina barcodes. Two successive PCR steps introduced TruSeq adapter sequences along with Illumina sample barcodes. TCR alpha and beta cDNA libraries were sequenced on the Illumina HiSeq platform with custom primers. From the authors' description of their analysis: MiGEC was used to process raw reads and extract unique molecular identifiers, and MiXCR was used to find CDR3 positions. Recombination models were inferred per individual with the repgenHMM and IGoR tools using an EM algorithm. Shared clonotypes were analyzed with the tcR package in R, and sharing was normalized by the product of cloneset sizes. To study raw recombination without the effects of thymic and clonal selection, out-of-frame nonproductive sequences were analyzed. TCRdb reran the public reads through fastp at Q25 and MiXCR, keeping productive beta chains. CDR3 protein sequences are deduplicated, and each keeps its most common genes and DNA. Here the V and J calls rest on TCRdb's processing, not on the authors' analysis. The sample includes around 1.7 million distinct CDR3 sequences, with less than 40% observed a single time. Over 0.25% of the sample is taken by the ten largest.

Note on this clonotype: Its target antigen remains unknown. Base-call qualities are not available, and no considerably larger clone is one nucleotide away.

Study-wide conclusions, independent of this receptor: Zero-insertion analyses could be partly confounded by invariant T cells such as MAIT and iNKT, though diverse VJ usage argued against such confounding for most clonotypes. In monozygotic twins, recombination models systematically underestimated out-of-frame TCR alpha sharing, but the models matched the sharing seen between unrelated individuals. Compared with coincidental sharing between unrelated individuals, out-of-frame TCR alpha sequences shared between twins had an excess of sequences with low generation probability. Because the same donors could not be followed over many years, the conclusions relied on cross-sectional statistical analysis. In beta out-of-frame sequences, excess twin sharing was weaker, because having fewer shared sequences lowered the signal-to-noise ratio. Fewer insertions were carried by abundant cord blood beta clonotypes, a similar but weaker trend appeared in young adult naive repertoires, and no such trend appeared in memory repertoires.

The germline V and J ends show losses of 7 bases and 3 bases respectively, and no gene match explains 7 bases of the junction. The CDR3 runs 15 amino acids, cysteine and phenylalanine included. Just the 45-base CDR3 DNA is kept, in frame starting at base 1. In the germline V gene (reference sequence), CDR1 corresponds to DFQATT and CDR2 to SNEGSKA. Only healthy Caucasian donors were included. This clonotype was sampled from a newborn girl in good health. Sequencing was done on a sample of cord blood. The rearrangement combines TRBV20-1 with TRBJ2-1; 12 nucleotides in the junction match TRBD2. The CDR3 region: CSVVTSGGLYNEQFF. The DNA reads TGCAGTGTCGTGACTAGCGGGGGCCTCTACAATGAGCAGTTCTTC.